This T cell receptor beta chain emerged from a study of blood T cell repertoires in COVID-19. The overall study: COVID-19 samples from acute and convalescent phases originated in the United States, Italy and Spain. Sources were T cells, B-cell-depleted T cells, or PBMCs; the material itself was cDNA or gDNA.

It was during active infection that Seattle patients were enrolled and then longitudinally followed. V gave up 2 bases and J gave up 10 bases; unmatched junction bases: 10. The CDR3 totals 16 residues. The germline V gene has CDR1 MNHEY and CDR2 SMNVEV (reference sequence). Original processing notes: Cell counts per sample came from amplifying reference gene primers. Measured with immunoSEQ multiplex PCR; TCRdb has only the in-frame clones, and not every one. V and J calls and clone size are as listed in that table; D and trimming were resolved from the DNA. The sample contains 200,000 or so clones, roughly 80% of which appear only once.

The receptor was isolated from a woman aged 80 or older with COVID-19, enrolled during active disease. The sample comprised peripheral blood. The rearrangement links TRBV27 to TRBJ1-6, with 8 bases lining up with TRBD1. DNA for the CDR3: TGTGCCAGCAGTTTAAGTACAGGGGGGGGCCAATCACCCCTCCACTTT. Amino acids: CASSLSTGGGQSPLHF.